The 21 T cell receptor beta chains presented below share a single source sample, sequenced in a study of T cells expressing NK-cell markers. TCRdb re-analyzed the 5' RACE reads; it lists each CDR3 protein once, without DNA. The clone table shows 350,000 to 500,000 distinct CDR3 sequences, with the ten largest holding approximately 7%. Sequences were obtained from blood T cells: a sorted CD56 or NKG2C T cell subset, CD4+ or CD8+ T cells, or bulk PBMC T cells (not recorded which). These TCRs come from a woman between 18 and 75 years old in good health.

The rearrangement uses TRBV20-1 and TRBJ2-1; TCRdb outputs TRBD2, but without DNA this stays unchecked. This CDR3 comprises 13 residues. CDR1 is DFQATT and CDR2 is SNEGSKA in the germline V gene (reference sequence). The CDR3 reads CSASPSGHNEQFF.

The chain recombines TRBV7-2 with TRBJ2-1. Looked up from germline, CDR1 is SGHTA and CDR2 is FQGNSA. The CDR3 loop spans 17 amino acids. CDR3 loop: CASSLASGGGQAGEQFF.

The rearrangement uses TRBV20-1 and TRBJ2-7; TCRdb's D call of TRBD2 is untestable without DNA. CDR1 and CDR2 (germline): DFQATT, SNEGSKA (reference sequence). This CDR3 is built from 15 residues. CDR3: CSARGPQGGAYEQYF.

The chain recombines TRBV5-1 with TRBJ2-3; TCRdb's D call, TRBD2, is unchecked because there is no DNA. This CDR3 spans 15 amino acids. CDR1 SGHRS and CDR2 YFSETQ come from the germline V gene. This chain's CDR3 is CASSLENSGTDTQYF.

The chain combines TRBV7-2 with TRBJ2-3. Germline V CDR1 and CDR2: SGHTA, FQGNSA. The CDR3 spans 16 residues. This CDR3 is CASSLRAPPGTDTQYF.

The rearrangement joins TRBV18 to TRBJ2-5; TCRdb's assignment of TRBD2 cannot be checked, as there is no DNA. This CDR3 contains 15 residues. Germline V gene data show CDR1 as KGHSH and CDR2 as LQKENI. The CDR3 is CASSPLTSGQETQYF.

This rearrangement joins TRBV12-3 or TRBV12-4 to TRBJ2-4; the D gene TCRdb calls, TRBD1, cannot be checked with no DNA. This CDR3 contains 15 residues. The CDR3 loop is CASRVGVLAKNIQYF.

The chain is built from TRBV20-1 and TRBJ2-7; there is no DNA to check the TCRdb D call of TRBD1. The germline gives CDR1 DFQATT, CDR2 SNEGSKA (reference sequence). The CDR3 sequence is 15 residues long. The CDR3 sequence: CSALTGQSGVYEQYF.

The rearrangement links TRBV20-1 to TRBJ2-1; the TCRdb call, TRBD1, lacks DNA for checking. The CDR3 spans 13 residues. Germline V gene data show CDR1 as DFQATT and CDR2 as SNEGSKA (reference sequence). CDR3 loop: CSPPGSWYNEQFF.

CDR3 protein: CASSRTRDMNTEAFF. J is TRBJ1-1 and V is TRBV7-2; TCRdb returns TRBD1, unconfirmable since there is no DNA. CDR1 and CDR2 (germline): SGHTA, FQGNSA. This CDR3 spans 15 amino acids.

This chain joins TRBV7-2 and TRBJ2-1; TCRdb reports TRBD2, a call that lacks DNA to check it against. CDR3 length: 16 amino acids. Germline assignment: CDR1 SGHTA and CDR2 FQGNSA. The CDR3 sequence is CASSLLTSGRRGEQLF.

This sequence joins TRBV28 and TRBJ2-4; the TCRdb call, TRBD1, lacks DNA for checking. The germline V gene has CDR1 MDHEN and CDR2 SYDVKM. The CDR3 runs 17 residues. CDR3 protein: CASRPSGTSAAKNIQYF.

V gene TRBV23-1 combines with J gene TRBJ2-7. TRBV23-1 is sorted into the ORF group, with uncertain function. The CDR3 has 11 amino acids. The CDR3 loop reads CASSQGHEQYF.

CDR3 residues: CASSLFGGFEYF. This sequence joins TRBV5-6 and TRBJ2-3. This CDR3 is 12 amino acids long. From germline, CDR1 is SGHDT and CDR2 YYEEEE.

V and J are TRBV4-3 and TRBJ2-1. The germline CDR1 and CDR2 sequences are LGHNA and YSLEER. The CDR3 loop spans 17 amino acids. The CDR3 is CASSQGNPRVSYNEQFF.

The CDR3 loop is CASSAPWVDTEAFF. V is TRBV10-2 and J is TRBJ1-1. The CDR3 loop spans 14 amino acids. CDR1 is WSHSY and CDR2 is SAAADI in the germline V gene.

V and J are TRBV7-2 and TRBJ1-1; the TCRdb call, TRBD1, lacks DNA for checking. CDR1 is SGHTA and CDR2 is FQGNSA in the germline V gene. This CDR3 region has 13 residues. The CDR3 protein is CASSLVWGTEAFF.

This chain connects TRBV4-3 to TRBJ1-6; TCRdb picks TRBD1, but there is no DNA to check that call. The CDR3 consists of 14 residues. The germline CDR1 and CDR2 sequences are LGHNA and YSLEER. CDR3 in amino acids: CASSQDTGNSPLHF.

V gene TRBV4-2 combines with J gene TRBJ2-7; TCRdb's D gene call, TRBD1, goes unchecked for lack of DNA. Germline V gives CDR1 LGHNA, CDR2 YNFKEQ. This CDR3 spans 14 amino acids. CDR3 amino acids: CASSQEQGRYEQYF.

The J gene is TRBJ2-6, the V gene TRBV5-1; the TRBD1 assignment by TCRdb is unverifiable without DNA. This CDR3 has 16 residues. CDR1 SGHRS and CDR2 YFSETQ come from the germline V gene. CDR3 region: CASSETGGSGANVLTF.

The rearrangement joins TRBV10-3 to TRBJ2-1; TCRdb names TRBD2, which stays unverified in the absence of DNA. Looked up from germline, CDR1 is ENHRY and CDR2 is SYGVKD. The CDR3 has 15 amino acids. CDR3 amino acids: CAISGGSGRYNEQFF.